What follows are 19 T cell receptor beta chains derived from one specimen sequenced in a study of shared T cell receptors in the human thymus. TCRdb's table, derived via immunoSEQ multiplex PCR, lists solely in-frame clones and lacks some. Found here are hundreds of thousands of clones, roughly 86% of them singletons; the top ten hold roughly 0.0086%. The sample was also linked to a second study, of human thymus T cells.

Sequencing was carried out using thymocytes. These receptors were obtained from a boy under two years old with a congenital heart defect.

As DNA, the CDR3 is TGCAGCGTGGGACAGACCCTCACCTCTAATGGCTACACCTTC. It translates to CSVGQTLTSNGYTF. The rearrangement uses TRBV29-1 and TRBJ1-2; TRBD1 matches 7 bases. The J segment lost 6 bases and the V segment lost 6 bases, leaving 13 bases of the junction unmatched. Germline CDR1 is SQVTM and CDR2 is ANQGSEA. The CDR3 covers 14 residues.

The rearrangement links TRBV6-6 to TRBJ1-2, with TRBD1 identical over 7 bases. V lost 7 bases to trimming and J lost 3 bases; unmatched junction nucleotides: 11. Germline CDR1 reads MNHNY; CDR2 reads SVGAGI (reference sequence). This CDR3 spans 15 amino acids. For the CDR3, the DNA is TGTGCCAGCAACTTTTTAGGACAGGCCTACTATGGCTACACCTTC. Its protein product is CASNFLGQAYYGYTF.

This sequence joins TRBV4-1 and TRBJ2-1; TRBD2 might be the D (6 bases). The CDR3 length is 16 residues. V shed 1 base and J shed 3 bases, with 13 bases lying between them. Germline V gene lookup returns CDR1 MGHRA and CDR2 YSYEKL. Here the CDR3 reads CASSQGGVSGYNEQFF. The CDR3 DNA reads as TGCGCCAGCAGCCAAGGTGGAGTTAGCGGCTACAATGAGCAGTTCTTC.

The chain combines TRBV5-6 with TRBJ2-1; tentatively, D is TRBD1 (6 bases). The CDR3 has 13 residues. Germline values: CDR1 SGHDT, CDR2 YYEEEE. V was pared by 6 bases and J by 6 bases, with 13 bases between. The CDR3 region has the DNA TGTGCCAGCACTAGACAGGAGCCCAATGAGCAGTTCTTC. Translation: CASTRQEPNEQFF.

The chain employs TRBV5-1 and TRBJ1-1; 8 positions match TRBD1. The trim removed 6 bases at V and 8 bases at J, leaving 9 bases unmatched. CDR1 and CDR2 (germline): SGHRS, YFSETQ. The CDR3 loop spans 13 amino acids. This CDR3 reads CASILGGDREAFF. DNA of the CDR3: TGCGCCAGCATCTTAGGGGGGGACAGGGAAGCTTTCTTT.

The chain employs TRBV5-6 and TRBJ1-1; TRBD1 is a possible D gene (5 bases). The CDR3 is made up of 15 amino acids. In germline, CDR1 is SGHDT, CDR2 YYEEEE. V was pared by 1 base and J by 0 bases, with 10 bases between. For the CDR3, the DNA is TGTGCCAGCAGCTTGACGCGGGGGGTGAACACTGAAGCTTTCTTT. It yields the protein CASSLTRGVNTEAFF.

The chain is built from TRBV25-1 and TRBJ1-2; tentative D call: TRBD1 (6 bases). Trimming pared 4 bases from V and 8 bases from J, leaving 23 bases between. CDR3 size: 16 residues. Germline lookup yields CDR1 MGHDK and CDR2 SYGVNS. This CDR3 is CASSGGYRDNQRGYTF. The CDR3 DNA sequence: TGTGCCAGCAGTGGAGGATACCGGGACAACCAGAGGGGCTACACCTTC.

The gene calls are TRBV5-1 and TRBJ2-1, with D tentatively TRBD1 (6 bases). The CDR3 covers 15 residues. Germline lookup yields CDR1 SGHRS and CDR2 YFSETQ. The V end lost 0 bases, the J end lost 2 bases, and 9 bases lay between the germline ends. CDR3 coding DNA: TGCGCCAGCAGCTTGGACAGGGCGCCCTACAATGAGCAGTTCTTC. Its protein product is CASSLDRAPYNEQFF. Full variable domain (outside the CDR3, taken from reference TRBV5-1 and TRBJ2-1): KAGVTQTPRYLIKTRGQQVTLSCSPISGHRSVSWYQQTPGQGLQFLFEYFSETQRNKGNFPGRFSGRQFSNSRSEMNVSTLELGDSALYLCASSLDRAPYNEQFFGPGTRLTVL.

CDR3 nucleotides: TGTGCCTGGAGTGTTTCGAACAGAAGCTCTGGAAACACCATATATTTT. This encodes CAWSVSNRSSGNTIYF. The chain recombines TRBV30 with TRBJ1-3; D is uncertain. V shed 0 bases and J shed 0 bases, with 12 bases lying between them. CDR1 GTSNPN and CDR2 SVGIG come from the germline V gene (reference sequence). CDR3 size: 16 residues.

The genes are TRBV27 and TRBJ1-2; 7 bases map to TRBD1. Unmatched junction bases numbered 13, after V lost 5 bases and J lost 1 base. Germline assignment: CDR1 MNHEY and CDR2 SMNVEV (reference sequence). The CDR3 has 17 amino acids. CDR3 residues: CASSPRDRGERNYGYTF. The DNA for the CDR3 is TGTGCCAGCAGTCCGCGGGACAGAGGGGAACGTAACTATGGCTACACCTTC.

The rearrangement joins TRBV5-8 to TRBJ1-2; a weak D match, TRBD1 (6 bases). Deletions cut 4 bases from V and 5 bases from J, with 18 bases between. CDR1 is SGHTS and CDR2 is YDEGEE in the germline V gene. The length of the CDR3 is 15 residues. CDR3 sequence reads: CASSDYRAGPYGYTF. CDR3 in DNA: TGTGCCAGCAGCGACTACAGGGCTGGACCTTATGGCTACACCTTC.

The chain carries TRBV25-1 and TRBJ2-2; 9 nucleotides align to TRBD1. V shed 5 bases, J shed 0 bases, and the junction held 4 bases outside the gene matches. Germline V gives CDR1 MGHDK, CDR2 SYGVNS. CDR3 size: 16 residues. CDR3 DNA: TGTGCCAGCAGTTCGGGACAGGGCTCGAACACCGGGGAGCTGTTTTTT. Amino acid sequence: CASSSGQGSNTGELFF.

The CDR3 coding sequence is TGCGCCAGCAGCCAAGAACCTTTAGCGGGGCACTCCTACGAGCAGTACTTC. Its translation: CASSQEPLAGHSYEQYF. The J gene is TRBJ2-7, the V gene TRBV4-3; 8 bases line up with TRBD2. Germline assignment: CDR1 LGHNA and CDR2 YSLEER. J lost 0 bases, V lost 0 bases, and 7 bases had no gene match. This CDR3 contains 17 residues.

This clone was recorded only once. The chain has TRBV11-2 and TRBJ1-2; D is possibly TRBD1 (6 bases). V lost 4 bases and J lost 4, with 13 bases in between. Germline V gives CDR1 SGHAT, CDR2 FQNNGV. The CDR3 runs to 14 residues. The CDR3 loop reads CASSSTVGAYGYTF. CDR3 coding DNA: TGTGCCAGCAGCTCCACGGTGGGGGCCTATGGCTACACCTTC.

The genes are TRBV5-6 and TRBJ2-3; perhaps TRBD1 as D (6 bases). CDR3 size: 14 residues. Looked up from germline, CDR1 is SGHDT and CDR2 is YYEEEE. Between the trimmed V and J ends, which lost 3 bases and 5 bases, there was a span of 13 bases. Here the CDR3 reads CASSSNRVKDTQYF. The CDR3 DNA follows: TGTGCCAGCAGCTCCAACAGGGTTAAAGATACGCAGTATTTT.

This sequence joins TRBV13 and TRBJ2-6; the match to TRBD2 covers 13 bases. Per germline, CDR1 PRHDT and CDR2 FYEKMQ (reference sequence). Trimming took 6 bases from V and 2 from J; bases not matched to a gene: 10. There are 19 residues in the CDR3. CDR3 coding DNA: TGTGCCAGCAGTACAGGGACTAGCGGGATACGGACTGGGGCCAACGTCCTGACTTTC. Its translation is CASSTGTSGIRTGANVLTF. Combining the CDR3 with reference TRBV13 and TRBJ2-6 gives the whole variable domain AAGVIQSPRHLIKEKRETATLKCYPIPRHDTVYWYQQGPGQDPQFLISFYEKMQSDKGSIPDRFSAQQFSDYHSELNMSSLELGDSALYFCASSTGTSGIRTGANVLTFGAGSRLTVL.

The V gene is TRBV30, the J gene TRBJ1-3, with D possibly being TRBD1 (5 bases). Germline V gene lookup returns CDR1 GTSNPN and CDR2 SVGIG (reference sequence). The germline V and J ends were trimmed by 2 bases and 0 bases, with 14 bases remaining between them. The CDR3 covers 16 residues. The CDR3 nucleotides are TGTGCCTGGAGTACCCCCGACAGCCCCTCTGGAAACACCATATATTTT. As protein: CAWSTPDSPSGNTIYF.

The chain is built from TRBV6-1 and TRBJ1-6; 12 bases align to TRBD1. CDR1 is MNHNS, CDR2 SASEGT, per germline. The CDR3 is 18 residues long. J was trimmed by 6 bases and V by 3 bases; bases with no gene match: 9. CDR3 nucleotides: TGTGCCAGCAGTGAGGGGTTGGGACAGGGGGCGCGTAATTCACCCCTCCACTTT. As protein: CASSEGLGQGARNSPLHF.

CDR3 amino acids: CAWSALPGRSTEAFF. In DNA, the CDR3 is TGTGCCTGGAGTGCTCTTCCAGGGAGGTCCACTGAAGCTTTCTTT. The chain combines TRBV30 with TRBJ1-1; possible D gene TRBD1, 5 bases. The CDR3 covers 15 residues. V shed 1 base and J shed 4 bases, with 16 bases lying between them. In germline, CDR1 is GTSNPN, CDR2 SVGIG (reference sequence).